The text below deals with one T cell receptor (beta chain). Its antigen has not been determined. It has no much larger one-base neighbor in the sample; base qualities were not kept. CDR1 is given as SGDLS and CDR2 as YYNGEE, both from the germline V gene. Relative to germline, V is 1 base shorter and J is 6 bases shorter, with 14 bases between their ends. The CDR3, cysteine through phenylalanine, is 15 amino acids long. The only DNA kept is the CDR3, 45 bases in frame from the first base. Donors were 30 to 45 systemically healthy Caucasian individuals from Russia aged about 6 to 100 years. Each donor gave around 9.8 milliliters of peripheral blood, collected into EDTA-treated Vacutainer tubes. PBMCs were isolated by Ficoll-Paque density-gradient centrifugation, with at least 7 million obtained per sample. Total RNA, at least 6 micrograms per sample, was extracted from PBMCs with Trizol reagent. Naive CD45RAhigh/CD27high T cell percentages were measured by flow cytometry on a PBMC aliquot from every donor.

This sample stems from a study of blood T cells in healthy people across ages (dated by TCRdb to 2014 to 2015). With regard to the full study: In model experiments, template switching captured about one uniquely barcoded TCR beta cDNA molecule for every two T cells. To track age-related changes in TCR beta repertoire diversity, the study relied on deep sequencing normalized with unique cDNA molecular identifiers. The donors were split into four age groups: young (average 16 years), middle-aged (about 40), aged (more than 60) and long-lived (over 80). To avoid experimental bias, donors of different ages were distributed randomly across sequencing lanes. For two donors (one aged 18 to 29 and one aged 80 or older), the study analyzed two additional independent replicas of 1 million unique cDNA reads from the same blood draw.

Study-wide findings and limitations: Observed TCR beta diversity per million T cells fell roughly linearly with age, and a significant reduction was already apparent by age about 43. There was a strong correlation between observed TCR beta diversity and the percentage of naive T cells measured by flow cytometry. Conclusive comparison of naive and antigen-experienced compartments was prevented by the profiling of bulk unsorted PBMCs. Compared with the aged group, the long-lived group had more naive CD4+ T cells, fewer expanded clones and increased TCR diversity, a pattern suggesting age selection. Estimates of total diversity from one million sequenced T cells were regarded as lower bounds and underestimates. Because donor CMV infection status was unknown, age-related changes in expanded clonotypes were potentially confounded.

The library was prepared using 5' RACE. A second about 7 to 11 cycle PCR used a sample-barcoded 5' primer and a J-beta primer mix. A unique molecular identifier was introduced onto each TCR beta cDNA molecule by a template-switch 5' adaptor carrying 12 random nucleotides. Each sample yielded at least 2.5 million CDR3-containing paired-end reads. First-strand cDNA was synthesized from all RNA with the Mint cDNA synthesis kit, primed by a TRBC-specific oligonucleotide. Following uracil-DNA glycosylase treatment, a first 18-cycle PCR with universal primers M1SS and BC2_uni_R was performed on all cDNA. Per the source publication's procedure: Normalization of each sample was performed by random selection of 1 million high-quality reads, each carrying a distinct molecular identifier. Instead of being binned into consensus sequences, reads that shared molecular identifiers were thrown out. MiTCR, set to a Q25 quality threshold and the strictest error-elimination algorithm, was used for CDR3 identification, clonotype clustering and error correction. A nonparametric unseen species model using Euler transformation provided a lower-bound estimate of total TCR beta diversity. Using fastp trimming at Q25 and MiXCR clonotype assembly, TCRdb reanalyzed the public sequencing data and kept in-frame beta chains. Every CDR3 protein is listed once, alongside the most common genes and DNA of its rows. The V and J calls were not made by the authors but by TCRdb's processing. This sample holds around 2 million distinct CDR3 sequences; more than 35% were observed only once. Roughly 23% of the sample is in the top ten clones.

Sample: blood. The clonotype was recovered from a human donor in good health. The chain is encoded by TRBV9 joined to TRBJ2-1; the D gene is perhaps TRBD1, on 6 matching bases. Here the CDR3 is given as CASSVRSGEFNEQFF. DNA sequence: TGTGCCAGCAGCGTAAGGTCAGGGGAGTTCAATGAGCAGTTCTTC.